The 29 T cell receptor beta chains presented below share a single source sample, sequenced in a study of T cell responses to AZD1222 COVID-19 vaccine. Using immunoSEQ multiplex PCR, the repertoire was profiled, and TCRdb retains in-frame clones only, with some absent. The data show 160,000 or so clones, about 90% seen once. The sequences come from peripheral blood, collected 28 days after the second AZD1222 dose. Receptors originate from an adult who received the AZD1222 COVID-19 vaccine.

This sequence joins TRBV2 and TRBJ2-3; the D gene is possibly TRBD2 (6 bases). The V and J ends lost 8 bases and 8 bases respectively, with 20 bases between them. Germline-derived CDR1 and CDR2 are SNHLY and FYNNEI. This CDR3 has 14 amino acids. For the CDR3, the DNA is TGTGCCAGCGGCCGGGACTCCTTCCCAGGTACGCAGTATTTT. This sequence encodes CASGRDSFPGTQYF.

The J gene is TRBJ1-1, the V gene TRBV2, with a tentative D call TRBD1 (6 bases). The CDR3 totals 16 residues. V shed 4 bases and J shed 0 bases, with 15 bases lying between them. CDR1 and CDR2 (germline): SNHLY, FYNNEI. The CDR3 sequence: CASSADRLEMNTEAFF. Written as DNA, the CDR3 is TGTGCCAGCAGTGCAGACAGGCTTGAAATGAACACTGAAGCTTTCTTT.

This clone was seen once. V and J are TRBV21-1 and TRBJ2-5; the DNA was not used to check the table's D call, TRBD2. TRBV21-1 is given as a pseudogene. The CDR3 spans 13 residues. CDR3 sequence: CARRSLAKETQYF. As DNA, the CDR3 is TGTGCCAGGAGGTCGTTGGCCAAGGAGACCCAGTACTTC.

J is TRBJ1-1 and V is TRBV7-9; D is undetermined. CDR1 is SEHNR and CDR2 is FQNEAQ in the germline V gene (reference sequence). V lost 3 bases and J 7 bases, leaving 6 bases between the germline ends. This CDR3 is built from 11 residues. The DNA of the CDR3 is TGTGCCAGCAGCTTCACAGATGAAGCTTTCTTT. Protein: CASSFTDEAFF.

The V and J genes are TRBV10-2 and TRBJ2-7; D is perhaps TRBD1 (5 bases). In germline, CDR1 is WSHSY, CDR2 SAAADI. Trimming took 9 bases from V and 6 from J, leaving 15 bases between them. This CDR3 is 12 amino acids long. The DNA for the CDR3 is TGCGCCAGTAGACAGACCCTAAGCGAGCAGTACTTC. It encodes CASRQTLSEQYF.

J is TRBJ1-2 and V is TRBV6-6; 9 nucleotides agree with TRBD1. Trimming cost V 5 bases and J 6 bases; bases outside gene matches: 4. Germline V gives CDR1 MNHNY, CDR2 SVGAGI (reference sequence). This CDR3 spans 13 amino acids. Here the CDR3 reads CASSGTGSDGYTF. The CDR3 nucleotides read TGTGCCAGCAGTGGGACAGGGAGCGATGGCTACACCTTC.

This clone was recorded only once. The chain combines TRBV5-4 with TRBJ1-4; D possibly corresponds to TRBD1 (5 bases). The germline V gene has CDR1 SGHNT and CDR2 YYREEE (reference sequence). V lost 0 bases and J lost 4, with 10 bases in between. The CDR3 runs 15 residues. The CDR3 coding sequence is TGTGCCAGCAGCTTGGGGGGGTCCGGTAATGAAAAACTGTTTTTT. It translates to CASSLGGSGNEKLFF.

V is TRBV9 and J is TRBJ1-6; 8 bases line up with TRBD1. Germline CDR1 SGDLS, CDR2 YYNGEE. With V trimmed by 4 bases and J by 10 bases, 10 bases remained unmatched. The CDR3 totals 15 residues. This CDR3 is CASSPRQGSESPLHF. As DNA, the CDR3 is TGTGCCAGCAGCCCCCGACAGGGGAGTGAATCACCCCTCCACTTT.

The chain uses TRBV5-1 and TRBJ1-6; D unresolved. Germline CDR1 SGHRS, CDR2 YFSETQ. The CDR3 sequence is 17 residues long. The ends were cut back, 0 bases at V and 5 bases at J, with 15 bases in the middle. The CDR3 DNA reads as TGCGCCAGCAGCTTGGACCAGTCACTTCATCATAATTCACCCCTCCACTTT. The encoded protein is CASSLDQSLHHNSPLHF.

This rearrangement joins TRBV6-1 to TRBJ2-7; TRBD1 aligns across 8 bases. The J segment lost 9 bases and the V segment lost 2 bases, leaving 3 bases of the junction unmatched. The CDR3 is 12 residues long. Per germline, CDR1 MNHNS and CDR2 SASEGT. The CDR3 sequence is CASSELGTGQYF. DNA for the CDR3: TGTGCCAGCAGTGAATTAGGGACAGGGCAGTACTTC.

The rearrangement joins TRBV12-3 or TRBV12-4 to TRBJ2-5; D ambiguous. The germline V and J ends were trimmed by 1 base and 0 bases, with 3 bases remaining between them. The CDR3 contains 13 residues. In DNA form, the CDR3 reads TGTGCCAGCAGTTTAGGCCACCAAGAGACCCAGTACTTC. It specifies CASSLGHQETQYF.

V is TRBV7-8 and J is TRBJ1-4; the D gene is possibly TRBD1 (5 bases). CDR1 is SGHVS, CDR2 FQNEAQ, per germline. The CDR3 covers 15 residues. Deletions cut 4 bases from V and 7 bases from J, with 16 bases between. The CDR3 reads CASSSTGFGGEKLFF. Here the CDR3 DNA reads TGTGCCAGCAGCTCTACAGGCTTCGGGGGTGAAAAACTGTTTTTT.

This chain links TRBV28 with TRBJ2-3; D gene ambiguous. The V end lost 2 bases, the J end lost 7 bases, and 10 bases lay between the germline ends. The V gene's germline CDR1 is MDHEN and CDR2 SYDVKM. CDR3 length equals 13 residues. This CDR3 is CASSLVEAYTQYF. The CDR3 DNA reads as TGTGCCAGCAGTTTAGTTGAGGCCTATACGCAGTATTTT.

This chain joins TRBV29-1 and TRBJ2-2; D unclear. Germline CDR1 is SQVTM and CDR2 is ANQGSEA. CDR3 size: 13 residues. V dropped 0 bases and J dropped 7 bases, with 9 bases sitting between them. The CDR3 DNA sequence: TGCAGCGTTGAAGATTTGGTTGGCGGGGAGCTGTTTTTT. Its translation: CSVEDLVGGELFF.

V gene TRBV6-5 combines with J gene TRBJ1-1; maybe TRBD1 (6 bases). V lost 6 bases, J lost 1 base, and 12 bases lay in between. This CDR3 is 14 amino acids long. Germline CDR1 and CDR2: MNHEY and SVGAGI. In nucleotides, the CDR3 is TGTGCCAGCAGCGCCCGGACAGCGAACACTGAAGCTTTCTTT. This translates into CASSARTANTEAFF.

The rearrangement joins TRBV29-1 to TRBJ2-1; D is unresolved. The germline CDR1 and CDR2 sequences are SQVTM and ANQGSEA. The V end was cut by 4 bases, the J end by 4 bases, with 14 bases between. This CDR3 is built from 14 residues. The CDR3 loop reads CSVGWRGDYNEQFF. The CDR3 bases are TGCAGCGTTGGGTGGCGAGGAGATTACAATGAGCAGTTCTTC.

The V gene is TRBV5-1, the J gene TRBJ1-1; D is undetermined. V dropped 5 bases and J dropped 0 bases, with 8 bases sitting between them. The CDR3 totals 13 residues. Germline V gene data show CDR1 as SGHRS and CDR2 as YFSETQ. The chain's CDR3 is CASSVVLNTEAFF. The CDR3 nucleotides read TGCGCCAGCAGTGTCGTACTGAACACTGAAGCTTTCTTT.

V is TRBV29-1 and J is TRBJ1-2; D unclear. The CDR3 covers 12 residues. V was shortened by 2 bases and J by 4 bases, with 8 bases between the two germline ends. Looked up from germline, CDR1 is SQVTM and CDR2 is ANQGSEA. CDR3 region: CSVENRLYGYTF. CDR3 bases: TGCAGCGTTGAAAACAGACTCTATGGCTACACCTTC.

J is TRBJ1-6 and V is TRBV3-1 (or the pseudogene TRBV3-2); no clear D gene. There are 13 residues in the CDR3. From germline, CDR1 is LGHDT and CDR2 YNNKEL (reference sequence). V dropped 1 base and J dropped 7 bases, with 5 bases sitting between them. The CDR3: CASSQGLNSPLHF. CDR3 bases: TGTGCCAGCAGCCAAGGGCTGAATTCACCCCTCCACTTT.

The V gene is TRBV2, the J gene TRBJ2-1; possibly TRBD1 for D (7 bases). Germline V CDR1 and CDR2: SNHLY, FYNNEI. Trimming pared 8 bases from V and 0 bases from J, leaving 14 bases between. The CDR3 spans 15 residues. The CDR3 reads CASCRRDSSYNEQFF. CDR3 bases: TGTGCCAGCTGCCGGCGGGACAGCTCCTACAATGAGCAGTTCTTC.

In this sample, this clone turned up once. The sample contains more than one DNA sequence encoding this CDR3. This sequence joins TRBV20-1 and TRBJ1-2, with a possible D match to TRBD1 (5 bases). CDR1 is DFQATT and CDR2 is SNEGSKA in the germline V gene (reference sequence). The V end lost 6 bases, the J end lost 4 bases, and 9 bases lay between the germline ends. The CDR3 is 11 amino acids. CDR3 coding DNA: TGCAGTGCCCCTGGGGGCTATGGCTACACCTTC. Amino acids: CSAPGGYGYTF.

This clone was observed once. V usage is TRBV12-5 and J usage is TRBJ1-1; a possible D gene is TRBD1 (6 bases). The CDR3 sequence is 13 residues long. V was trimmed by 0 bases and J by 9 bases, leaving 11 bases between them. The germline gives CDR1 LGHNT, CDR2 FRNRAP. The CDR3 loop reads CASGLVAGEQAFF. The CDR3 region has the DNA TGTGCTAGTGGTTTGGTGGCAGGGGAGCAAGCTTTCTTT.

This clone was picked up one time. This chain joins TRBV6-5 and TRBJ2-1; D gene ambiguous. The V end lost 1 base, the J end lost 10 bases, and 5 bases lay between the germline ends. The CDR3 totals 11 residues. Germline CDR1 and CDR2: MNHEY and SVGAGI. The CDR3 loop reads CASSYLREQFF. CDR3 DNA sequence: TGTGCCAGCAGTTACTTAAGGGAGCAGTTCTTC.

This clone was found once. V and J are TRBV6-5 and TRBJ2-7; possibly TRBD2 for D (6 bases). Germline lookup yields CDR1 MNHEY and CDR2 SVGAGI. The ends were cut back, 0 bases at V and 3 bases at J, with 9 bases in the middle. This CDR3 has 14 residues. The CDR3 sequence is CASSYSFGSYEQYF. CDR3 sequence (DNA): TGTGCCAGCAGTTACTCTTTCGGGAGCTACGAGCAGTACTTC.

Comments on this clone: Other DNA sequences in this specimen translate into the identical CDR3. The chain joins TRBV11-2 to TRBJ2-7, with D uncertain. V shed 3 bases and J shed 5 bases, with 5 bases lying between them. Germline CDR1 is SGHAT and CDR2 is FQNNGV. The CDR3 is 11 residues long. In DNA, the CDR3 is TGTGCCAGCAGCTTTCACCACGAGCAGTACTTC. Translating it yields CASSFHHEQYF.

The chain carries TRBV9 and TRBJ1-3; D might be TRBD1 (6 bases). The CDR3 length is 15 residues. Per germline, CDR1 SGDLS and CDR2 YYNGEE. V gave up 0 bases and J gave up 4 bases, with 11 bases separating them. The CDR3 nucleotides are TGTGCCAGCAGCGTAGGTCCAGGGGAAGGAAACACCATATATTTT. This translates into CASSVGPGEGNTIYF.

The gene calls are TRBV2 and TRBJ1-3, with a possible D match to TRBD1 (5 bases). Trimming removed 10 bases from V and 3 bases from J, with 13 bases in between. The length of the CDR3 is 13 residues. The germline V gene has CDR1 SNHLY and CDR2 FYNNEI. The CDR3 reads CATALGVGNTIYF. The CDR3 DNA is TGTGCCACCGCCTTAGGGGTTGGAAACACCATATATTTT.

The chain carries TRBV10-2 and TRBJ2-2, with D unclear. Trimming removed 4 bases from V and 1 base from J, with 7 bases in between. Germline V gives CDR1 WSHSY, CDR2 SAAADI. This CDR3 is 14 amino acids long. The CDR3 is CASSADGNTGELFF. DNA of the CDR3: TGCGCCAGCAGTGCCGACGGGAACACCGGGGAGCTGTTTTTT.

This clone was counted only a few times. The chain is built from TRBV9 and TRBJ1-6; TRBD1 aligns across 9 bases. V lost 3 bases to trimming and J lost 5 bases; unmatched junction nucleotides: 9. CDR1 and CDR2 from the germline V gene are SGDLS and YYNGEE. This CDR3 spans 17 amino acids. This CDR3 is CASSDDRGYSNNSPLHF. DNA for the CDR3: TGTGCCAGCAGCGACGACAGGGGGTATTCAAATAATTCACCCCTCCACTTT.